This TCR beta chain came from a study of patients and donors after allogeneic stem cell transplantation. TCRdb independently ran MiXCR on the RT-PCR reads; one entry per CDR3 protein. The sample has about 88,000 distinct CDR3 sequences; around 48% are singletons. The CDR3 sequence is 15 residues long. Trimming cost V 4 bases and J 1 base; bases outside gene matches: 7. Germline CDR1 DFQATT, CDR2 SNEGSKA (reference sequence). The TCR was taken from a human donor who was either an allogeneic HSCT recipient or a stem cell or donor lymphocyte infusion donor (not recorded which). It is not recorded whose cells these are; they may come from a transplant donor. The sample taken for sequencing was blood, either unsorted or a sorted T cell fraction (not recorded which). This chain connects TRBV20-1 to TRBJ1-2, with TRBD1 matching over 9 bases. The CDR3 here is CSATRDRDINYGYTF. For the CDR3, the DNA is TGCAGTGCTACCCGGGACAGGGATATTAACTATGGCTACACCTTC.